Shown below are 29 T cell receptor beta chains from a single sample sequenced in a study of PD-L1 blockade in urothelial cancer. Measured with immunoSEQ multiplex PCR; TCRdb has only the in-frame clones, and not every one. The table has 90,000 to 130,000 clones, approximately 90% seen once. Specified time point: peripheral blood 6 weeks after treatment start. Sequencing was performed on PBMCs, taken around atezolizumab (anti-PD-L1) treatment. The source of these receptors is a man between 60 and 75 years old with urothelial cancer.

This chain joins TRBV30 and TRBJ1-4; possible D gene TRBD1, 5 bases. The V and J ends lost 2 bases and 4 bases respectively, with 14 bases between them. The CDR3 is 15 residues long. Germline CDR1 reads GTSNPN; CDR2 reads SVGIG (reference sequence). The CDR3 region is CAWSTAGPFNEKLFF. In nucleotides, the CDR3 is TGTGCCTGGAGTACTGCAGGGCCATTTAATGAAAAACTGTTTTTT.

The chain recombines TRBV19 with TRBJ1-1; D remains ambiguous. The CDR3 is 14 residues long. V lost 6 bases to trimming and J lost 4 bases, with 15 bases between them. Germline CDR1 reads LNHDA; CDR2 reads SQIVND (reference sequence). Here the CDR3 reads CASSRGGLGTEAFF. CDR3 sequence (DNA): TGTGCCAGTAGCCGGGGAGGCCTTGGCACTGAAGCTTTCTTT. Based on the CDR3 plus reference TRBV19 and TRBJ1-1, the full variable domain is DGGITQSPKYLFRKEGQNVTLSCEQNLNHDAMYWYRQDPGQGLRLIYYSQIVNDFQKGDIAEGYSVSREKKESFPLTVTSAQKNPTAFYLCASSRGGLGTEAFFGQGTRLTVV.

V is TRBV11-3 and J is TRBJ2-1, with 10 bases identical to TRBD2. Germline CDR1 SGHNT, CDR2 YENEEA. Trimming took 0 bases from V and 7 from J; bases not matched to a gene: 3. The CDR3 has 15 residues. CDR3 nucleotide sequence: TGTGCCAGCAGCTTAGATAGCGGGAGGTGGAATGAGCAGTTCTTC. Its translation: CASSLDSGRWNEQFF.

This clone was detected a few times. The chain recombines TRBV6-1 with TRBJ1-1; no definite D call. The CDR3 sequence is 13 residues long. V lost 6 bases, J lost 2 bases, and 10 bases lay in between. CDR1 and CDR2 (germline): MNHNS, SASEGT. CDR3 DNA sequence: TGTGCCAGCAGGGCACAGAGCAACACTGAAGCTTTCTTT. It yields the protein CASRAQSNTEAFF.

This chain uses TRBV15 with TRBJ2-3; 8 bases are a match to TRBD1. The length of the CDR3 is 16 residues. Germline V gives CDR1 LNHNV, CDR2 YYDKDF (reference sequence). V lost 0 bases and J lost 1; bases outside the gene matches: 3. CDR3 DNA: TGTGCCACCAGCAGAGATGACAGGGGTGGCACAGATACGCAGTATTTT. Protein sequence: CATSRDDRGGTDTQYF.

The CDR3 nucleotides read TGTGCCAGCAGGGAGGGGGGGGCTAACTATGGCTACACCTTC. It codes for CASREGGANYGYTF. This chain joins TRBV2 and TRBJ1-2; possibly TRBD1 for D (6 bases). V was cut by 6 bases and J by 0 bases, with 11 bases left in between. CDR1 and CDR2 from the germline V gene are SNHLY and FYNNEI. This CDR3 is built from 14 residues.

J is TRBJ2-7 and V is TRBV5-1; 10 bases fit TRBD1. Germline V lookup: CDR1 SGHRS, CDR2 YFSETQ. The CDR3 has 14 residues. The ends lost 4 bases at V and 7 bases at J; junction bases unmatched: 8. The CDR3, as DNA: TGCGCCAGCAGCGGCGGGACAGGGGTCCCTGAGCAGTACTTC. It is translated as CASSGGTGVPEQYF.

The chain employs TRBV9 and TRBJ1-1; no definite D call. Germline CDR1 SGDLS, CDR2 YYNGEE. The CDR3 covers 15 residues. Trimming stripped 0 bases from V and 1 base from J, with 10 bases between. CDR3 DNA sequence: TGTGCCAGCAGCGTAGTTCCGAGCCCGAACACTGAAGCTTTCTTT. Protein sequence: CASSVVPSPNTEAFF.

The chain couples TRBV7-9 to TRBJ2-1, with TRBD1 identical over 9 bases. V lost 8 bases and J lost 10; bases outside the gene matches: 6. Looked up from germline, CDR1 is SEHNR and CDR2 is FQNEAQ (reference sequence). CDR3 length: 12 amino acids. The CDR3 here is CASLRTGDEQFF. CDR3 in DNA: TGTGCCAGCCTAAGGACAGGGGACGAGCAGTTCTTC.

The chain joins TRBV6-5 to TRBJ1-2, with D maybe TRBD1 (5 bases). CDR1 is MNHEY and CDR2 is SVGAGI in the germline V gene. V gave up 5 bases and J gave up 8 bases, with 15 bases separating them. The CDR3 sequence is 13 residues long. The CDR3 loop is CASSNPQGTGYTF. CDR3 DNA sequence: TGTGCCAGCAGTAATCCTCAGGGTACAGGCTACACCTTC.

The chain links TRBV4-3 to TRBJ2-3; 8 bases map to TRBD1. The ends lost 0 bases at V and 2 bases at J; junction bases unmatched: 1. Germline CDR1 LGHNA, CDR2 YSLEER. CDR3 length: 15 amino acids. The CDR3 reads CASSQEDRATDTQYF. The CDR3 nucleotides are TGCGCCAGCAGCCAAGAGGACAGGGCCACAGATACGCAGTATTTT.

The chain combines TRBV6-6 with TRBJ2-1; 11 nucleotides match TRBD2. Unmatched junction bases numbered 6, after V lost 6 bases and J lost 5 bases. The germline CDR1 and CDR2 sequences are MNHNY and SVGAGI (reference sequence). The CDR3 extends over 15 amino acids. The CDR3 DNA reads TGTGCCAGCAGATCCACTAGCGGGAGCGACAATGAGCAGTTCTTC. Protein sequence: CASRSTSGSDNEQFF.

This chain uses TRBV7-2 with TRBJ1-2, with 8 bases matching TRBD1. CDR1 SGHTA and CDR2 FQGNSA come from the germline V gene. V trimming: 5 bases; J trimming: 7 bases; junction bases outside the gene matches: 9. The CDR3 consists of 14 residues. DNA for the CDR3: TGTGCCAGCAGCCGTTTGACAGGGGATGGTGGCTACACCTTC. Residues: CASSRLTGDGGYTF. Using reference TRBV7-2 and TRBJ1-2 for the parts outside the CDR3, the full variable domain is GAGVSQSPSNKVTEKGKDVELRCDPISGHTALYWYRQSLGQGLEFLIYFQGNSAPDKSGLPSDRFSAERTGGSVSTLTIQRTQQEDSAVYLCASSRLTGDGGYTFGSGTRLTVV.

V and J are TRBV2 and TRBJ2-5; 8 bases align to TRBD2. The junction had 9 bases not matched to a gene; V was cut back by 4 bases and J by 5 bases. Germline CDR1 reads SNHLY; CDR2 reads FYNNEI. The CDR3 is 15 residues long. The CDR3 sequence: CASSATYGTSETQYF. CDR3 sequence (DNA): TGTGCCAGCAGTGCCACATACGGGACTAGTGAGACCCAGTACTTC.

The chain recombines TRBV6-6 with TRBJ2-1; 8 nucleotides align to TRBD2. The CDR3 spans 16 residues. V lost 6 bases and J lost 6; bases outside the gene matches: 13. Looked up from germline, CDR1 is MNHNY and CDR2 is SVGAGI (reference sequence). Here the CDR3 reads CASSRPGTSSVNEQFF. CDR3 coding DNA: TGTGCCAGCAGCCGTCCAGGGACTAGTAGTGTCAATGAGCAGTTCTTC.

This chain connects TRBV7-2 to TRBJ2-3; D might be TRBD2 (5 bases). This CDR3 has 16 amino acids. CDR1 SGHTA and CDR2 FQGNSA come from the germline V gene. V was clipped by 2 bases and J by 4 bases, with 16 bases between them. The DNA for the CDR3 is TGTGCCAGCAGCTTATCCGGGGTTGGTATAGCAGATACGCAGTATTTT. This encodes CASSLSGVGIADTQYF.

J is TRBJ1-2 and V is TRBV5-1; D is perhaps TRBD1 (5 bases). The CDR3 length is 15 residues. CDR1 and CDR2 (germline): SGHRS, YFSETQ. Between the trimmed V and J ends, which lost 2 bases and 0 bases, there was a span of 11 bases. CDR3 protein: CASSFDSTANYGYTF. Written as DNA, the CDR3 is TGCGCCAGCAGCTTTGACTCGACAGCTAACTATGGCTACACCTTC.

CDR3 region: CASSTDRGETQYF. In nucleotides, the CDR3 is TGCGCCAGCAGTACGGACAGGGGAGAGACCCAGTACTTC. The rearrangement joins TRBV5-1 to TRBJ2-5; 9 bases agree with TRBD1. J lost 4 bases, V lost 5 bases, and 3 bases had no gene match. The CDR3 has 13 residues. In germline, CDR1 is SGHRS, CDR2 YFSETQ.

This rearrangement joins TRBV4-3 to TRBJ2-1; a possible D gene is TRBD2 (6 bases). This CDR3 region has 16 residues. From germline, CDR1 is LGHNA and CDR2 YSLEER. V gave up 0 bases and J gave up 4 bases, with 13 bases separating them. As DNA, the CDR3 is TGCGCCAGCAGCCAAGATTATGCTAGCGAGTACAATGAGCAGTTCTTC. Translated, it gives CASSQDYASEYNEQFF.

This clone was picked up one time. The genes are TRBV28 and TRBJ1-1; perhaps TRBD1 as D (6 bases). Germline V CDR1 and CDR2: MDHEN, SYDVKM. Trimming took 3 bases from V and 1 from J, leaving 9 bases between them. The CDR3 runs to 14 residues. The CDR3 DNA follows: TGTGCCAGCAGTTTTGGACAGTCGAACACTGAAGCTTTCTTT. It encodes CASSFGQSNTEAFF.

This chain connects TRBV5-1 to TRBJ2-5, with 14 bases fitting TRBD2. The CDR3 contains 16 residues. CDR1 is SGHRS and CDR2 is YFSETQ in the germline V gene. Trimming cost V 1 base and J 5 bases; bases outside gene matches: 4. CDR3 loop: CASSLMGLAGEETQYF. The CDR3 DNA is TGCGCCAGCAGCTTGATGGGACTAGCGGGAGAGGAGACCCAGTACTTC.

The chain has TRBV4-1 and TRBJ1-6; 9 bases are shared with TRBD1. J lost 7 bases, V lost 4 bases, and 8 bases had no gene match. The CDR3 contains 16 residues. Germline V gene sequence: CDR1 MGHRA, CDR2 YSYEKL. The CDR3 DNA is TGCGCCAGCAGCCTTCTGAGCGGACAGGGGAATTCACCCCTCCACTTT. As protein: CASSLLSGQGNSPLHF.

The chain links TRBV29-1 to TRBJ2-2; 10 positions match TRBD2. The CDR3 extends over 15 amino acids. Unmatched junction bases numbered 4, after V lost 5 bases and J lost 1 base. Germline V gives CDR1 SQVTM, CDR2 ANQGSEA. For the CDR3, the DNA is TGCAGCGTTACCCGGACTAGCGGGAACACCGGGGAGCTGTTTTTT. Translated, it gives CSVTRTSGNTGELFF.

CDR3 in DNA: TGTGCCAGCTCACCGCAGGCCGCCGGGGAGCTGTTTTTT. It encodes CASSPQAAGELFF. The rearrangement uses TRBV18 and TRBJ2-2; D not certain. Trimming left V 3 bases short and J 6 bases short, with 8 bases between. Germline CDR1 KGHSH, CDR2 LQKENI. The CDR3 contains 13 residues.

CDR3: CASSQTSGELFF. CDR3 nucleotides: TGTGCCAGCAGCCAAACATCCGGGGAGCTGTTTTTT. The chain combines TRBV14 with TRBJ2-2; D not resolved. This CDR3 contains 12 residues. Germline loops: CDR1 SGHDN, CDR2 FVKESK. The ends were cut back, 2 bases at V and 6 bases at J, with 4 bases in the middle.

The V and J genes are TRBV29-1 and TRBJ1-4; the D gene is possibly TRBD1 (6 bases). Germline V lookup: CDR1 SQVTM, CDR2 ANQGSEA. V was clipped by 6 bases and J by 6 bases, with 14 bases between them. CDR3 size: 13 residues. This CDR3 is CSVTRGAHEKLFF. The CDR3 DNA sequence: TGCAGCGTAACGCGGGGGGCCCATGAAAAACTGTTTTTT.

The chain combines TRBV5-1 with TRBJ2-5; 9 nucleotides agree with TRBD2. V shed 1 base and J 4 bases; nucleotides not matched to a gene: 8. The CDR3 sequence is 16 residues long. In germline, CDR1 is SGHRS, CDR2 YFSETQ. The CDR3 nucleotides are TGCGCCAGCAGCTTGTCGCTAGCGGGGTCGGGAGAGACCCAGTACTTC. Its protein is CASSLSLAGSGETQYF.

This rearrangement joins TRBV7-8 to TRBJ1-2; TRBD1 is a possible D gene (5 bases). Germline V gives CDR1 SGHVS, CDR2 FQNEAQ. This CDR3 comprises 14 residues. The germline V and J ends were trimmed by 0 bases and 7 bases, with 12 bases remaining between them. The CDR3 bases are TGTGCCAGCAGCTTAGCCCCAGGGTTGGGTGGCTACACCTTC. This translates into CASSLAPGLGGYTF.

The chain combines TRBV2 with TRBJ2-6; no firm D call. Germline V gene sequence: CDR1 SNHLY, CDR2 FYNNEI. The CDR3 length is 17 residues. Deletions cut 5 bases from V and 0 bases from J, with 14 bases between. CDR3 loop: CASSPTTSRSGANVLTF. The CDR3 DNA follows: TGTGCCAGCAGTCCTACCACGTCCCGCTCTGGGGCCAACGTCCTGACTTTC.